This T cell receptor beta chain was recovered during a study of blood T cell repertoires in COVID-19. Study-level background: Collection of acute and convalescent COVID-19 samples took place in the United States, Italy and Spain.

The cohort comprised adults aged 18 to 89 years residing in 20 to 30 US areas. Membership in each cohort depended on participant-reported clinical history. Donors of Cohort 3 who recovered were those that had two negative PCRs, clearance, or symptom resolution. Germline trimming cut 6 bases from V and 2 bases from J; bases unmatched to any gene: 5. From germline, CDR1 is MNHEY and CDR2 SVGAGI. CDR3 length: 15 amino acids. Sequencing used immunoSEQ multiplex PCR; TCRdb keeps in-frame clones, though not all of them. The sample yields about 140,000 clones, 87% seen once. The V and J genes are TRBV6-5 and TRBJ2-7, with 12 bases that match TRBD2. Sequenced: PBMCs or T cells enriched from blood (not recorded which). The sequence was obtained from a man between 60 and 75 years old who had recovered from COVID-19. The CDR3 is CASRGGLAGAYEQYF. DNA of the CDR3: TGTGCCAGCAGGGGGGGACTAGCGGGCGCCTACGAGCAGTACTTC.